This T cell receptor (beta chain) is from a study of blood T cell repertoires in COVID-19. Study context: T cells, B-cell-depleted T cells, or PBMCs provided the cDNA or gDNA that served as material.

CDR3 length: 16 residues. J was trimmed by 6 bases and V by 3 bases; bases with no gene match: 11. Germline V gives CDR1 MNHEY, CDR2 SMNVEV (reference sequence). In the original analysis: Researchers report that nucleated cell counts were estimated from reference gene primer amplification. Generated by immunoSEQ multiplex PCR, the TCRdb table keeps only in-frame clones and is missing some. Clone size and V and J calls were adopted from that table, with D and trimming inferred from the DNA. The sample comprises 75,000 to 100,000 clones, 75% to 85% of which are singletons, and around 24% rests with the top ten.

The rearrangement joins TRBV27 to TRBJ2-1, with 7 bases lining up with TRBD1. This receptor was taken from a man aged 70 or older with acute or convalescent COVID-19. The source material was peripheral blood. CDR3 DNA: TGTGCCAGCAGTTTCCCGACAGGGAAGGGCTCCAATGAGCAGTTCTTC. Translating gives CASSFPTGKGSNEQFF.